This T cell receptor (beta chain) was sequenced during a study of blood T cell repertoires in COVID-19. Looking at the study overall: PBMCs, B-cell-depleted T cells, or T cells provided the cDNA or gDNA that made up the material.

Clones were read by immunoSEQ multiplex PCR, and TCRdb kept only the in-frame ones, dropping some. This table has roughly 250,000 clones, about 80% appearing once. This clone is a singleton in its sample. Seattle patient enrollment occurred during active infection, with longitudinal follow-up thereafter. Germline V gene sequence: CDR1 SGHNT, CDR2 YYREEE (reference sequence). Deletions cut 0 bases from V and 0 bases from J, with 18 bases between. The CDR3 consists of 18 residues. The specimen sequenced was peripheral blood. The rearrangement uses TRBV5-4 and TRBJ1-2; the D is unclear. This TCR was recovered from an older person with COVID-19, enrolled during active disease. The CDR3 protein is CASSLAPRAGGPNYGYTF. The CDR3 nucleotides read TGTGCCAGCAGCTTGGCCCCTCGAGCGGGCGGCCCTAACTATGGCTACACCTTC. Full variable domain (missing parts from reference TRBV5-4 and TRBJ1-2): ETGVTQSPTHLIKTRGQQVTLRCSSQSGHNTVSWYQQALGQGPQFIFQYYREEENGRGNFPPRFSGLQFPNYSSELNVNALELDDSALYLCASSLAPRAGGPNYGYTFGSGTRLTVV.